This record covers a single TCR beta chain. This sample stems from a study of a mutant IDH1 vaccine in newly diagnosed glioma. CDR3 length equals 12 residues. Germline CDR1 MDHEN, CDR2 SYDVKM. The V end was cut by 0 bases, the J end by 6 bases, with 4 bases between. The method was immunoSEQ multiplex PCR; TCRdb's version includes in-frame clones alone and lacks a portion of them. The sample gives over 75,000 clones, roughly 89% of which show up once; roughly 0.58% is in the top ten. Indicated time point: baseline, week 1 (first vaccination visit). Treatment defined: pre-vaccination baseline after standard-of-care therapy.

This sample comprised PBMCs, obtained from a glioma patient treated with radiotherapy, temozolomide or both. This chain links TRBV28 with TRBJ2-3; D is ambiguous. This TCR derives from a woman aged 45-65 years with glioma. This CDR3 reads CASSLWMDTQYF. CDR3 sequence (DNA): TGTGCCAGCAGTTTATGGATGGATACGCAGTATTTT. The whole variable domain, remainder taken from reference TRBV28 and TRBJ2-3, is DVKVTQSSRYLVKRTGEKVFLECVQDMDHENMFWYRQDPGLGLRLIYFSYDVKMKEKGDIPEGYSVSREKKERFSLILESASTNQTSMYLCASSLWMDTQYFGPGTRLTVL.